The TCR beta chain described here comes from a study of T cell responses to AZD1222 COVID-19 vaccine. About this clone itself: Its antigen remains unidentified.

Whether given at about 4 or about 12 weeks, second doses were pooled. The data were produced by immunoSEQ multiplex PCR, yet TCRdb's version contains in-frame clones alone and is incomplete. The top ten hold 1% to 1.5% of the sample, which has roughly 160,000 clones, around 90% seen once. The V gene lost 2 bases and the J gene lost 2 bases, with 6 bases spanning the gap. Per germline, CDR1 MNHEY and CDR2 SVGAGI. The CDR3 is 13 amino acids. General observations from the study: Baseline seropositivity characterized only a handful of AZD1222 recipients. Donors were largely white British and mainly female; clonal diversity was possibly underestimated. Once two AZD1222 doses were given, Spike-specific TCR breadth and depth went up.

This receptor was identified in an adult who received the AZD1222 COVID-19 vaccine. The chain combines TRBV6-5 with TRBJ1-2; D unresolved. This sample comprised peripheral blood, obtained 28 days after the second AZD1222 dose. CDR3 in DNA: TGTGCCAGCAGTTACACGGGAAACTATGGCTACACCTTC. Its translation is CASSYTGNYGYTF.